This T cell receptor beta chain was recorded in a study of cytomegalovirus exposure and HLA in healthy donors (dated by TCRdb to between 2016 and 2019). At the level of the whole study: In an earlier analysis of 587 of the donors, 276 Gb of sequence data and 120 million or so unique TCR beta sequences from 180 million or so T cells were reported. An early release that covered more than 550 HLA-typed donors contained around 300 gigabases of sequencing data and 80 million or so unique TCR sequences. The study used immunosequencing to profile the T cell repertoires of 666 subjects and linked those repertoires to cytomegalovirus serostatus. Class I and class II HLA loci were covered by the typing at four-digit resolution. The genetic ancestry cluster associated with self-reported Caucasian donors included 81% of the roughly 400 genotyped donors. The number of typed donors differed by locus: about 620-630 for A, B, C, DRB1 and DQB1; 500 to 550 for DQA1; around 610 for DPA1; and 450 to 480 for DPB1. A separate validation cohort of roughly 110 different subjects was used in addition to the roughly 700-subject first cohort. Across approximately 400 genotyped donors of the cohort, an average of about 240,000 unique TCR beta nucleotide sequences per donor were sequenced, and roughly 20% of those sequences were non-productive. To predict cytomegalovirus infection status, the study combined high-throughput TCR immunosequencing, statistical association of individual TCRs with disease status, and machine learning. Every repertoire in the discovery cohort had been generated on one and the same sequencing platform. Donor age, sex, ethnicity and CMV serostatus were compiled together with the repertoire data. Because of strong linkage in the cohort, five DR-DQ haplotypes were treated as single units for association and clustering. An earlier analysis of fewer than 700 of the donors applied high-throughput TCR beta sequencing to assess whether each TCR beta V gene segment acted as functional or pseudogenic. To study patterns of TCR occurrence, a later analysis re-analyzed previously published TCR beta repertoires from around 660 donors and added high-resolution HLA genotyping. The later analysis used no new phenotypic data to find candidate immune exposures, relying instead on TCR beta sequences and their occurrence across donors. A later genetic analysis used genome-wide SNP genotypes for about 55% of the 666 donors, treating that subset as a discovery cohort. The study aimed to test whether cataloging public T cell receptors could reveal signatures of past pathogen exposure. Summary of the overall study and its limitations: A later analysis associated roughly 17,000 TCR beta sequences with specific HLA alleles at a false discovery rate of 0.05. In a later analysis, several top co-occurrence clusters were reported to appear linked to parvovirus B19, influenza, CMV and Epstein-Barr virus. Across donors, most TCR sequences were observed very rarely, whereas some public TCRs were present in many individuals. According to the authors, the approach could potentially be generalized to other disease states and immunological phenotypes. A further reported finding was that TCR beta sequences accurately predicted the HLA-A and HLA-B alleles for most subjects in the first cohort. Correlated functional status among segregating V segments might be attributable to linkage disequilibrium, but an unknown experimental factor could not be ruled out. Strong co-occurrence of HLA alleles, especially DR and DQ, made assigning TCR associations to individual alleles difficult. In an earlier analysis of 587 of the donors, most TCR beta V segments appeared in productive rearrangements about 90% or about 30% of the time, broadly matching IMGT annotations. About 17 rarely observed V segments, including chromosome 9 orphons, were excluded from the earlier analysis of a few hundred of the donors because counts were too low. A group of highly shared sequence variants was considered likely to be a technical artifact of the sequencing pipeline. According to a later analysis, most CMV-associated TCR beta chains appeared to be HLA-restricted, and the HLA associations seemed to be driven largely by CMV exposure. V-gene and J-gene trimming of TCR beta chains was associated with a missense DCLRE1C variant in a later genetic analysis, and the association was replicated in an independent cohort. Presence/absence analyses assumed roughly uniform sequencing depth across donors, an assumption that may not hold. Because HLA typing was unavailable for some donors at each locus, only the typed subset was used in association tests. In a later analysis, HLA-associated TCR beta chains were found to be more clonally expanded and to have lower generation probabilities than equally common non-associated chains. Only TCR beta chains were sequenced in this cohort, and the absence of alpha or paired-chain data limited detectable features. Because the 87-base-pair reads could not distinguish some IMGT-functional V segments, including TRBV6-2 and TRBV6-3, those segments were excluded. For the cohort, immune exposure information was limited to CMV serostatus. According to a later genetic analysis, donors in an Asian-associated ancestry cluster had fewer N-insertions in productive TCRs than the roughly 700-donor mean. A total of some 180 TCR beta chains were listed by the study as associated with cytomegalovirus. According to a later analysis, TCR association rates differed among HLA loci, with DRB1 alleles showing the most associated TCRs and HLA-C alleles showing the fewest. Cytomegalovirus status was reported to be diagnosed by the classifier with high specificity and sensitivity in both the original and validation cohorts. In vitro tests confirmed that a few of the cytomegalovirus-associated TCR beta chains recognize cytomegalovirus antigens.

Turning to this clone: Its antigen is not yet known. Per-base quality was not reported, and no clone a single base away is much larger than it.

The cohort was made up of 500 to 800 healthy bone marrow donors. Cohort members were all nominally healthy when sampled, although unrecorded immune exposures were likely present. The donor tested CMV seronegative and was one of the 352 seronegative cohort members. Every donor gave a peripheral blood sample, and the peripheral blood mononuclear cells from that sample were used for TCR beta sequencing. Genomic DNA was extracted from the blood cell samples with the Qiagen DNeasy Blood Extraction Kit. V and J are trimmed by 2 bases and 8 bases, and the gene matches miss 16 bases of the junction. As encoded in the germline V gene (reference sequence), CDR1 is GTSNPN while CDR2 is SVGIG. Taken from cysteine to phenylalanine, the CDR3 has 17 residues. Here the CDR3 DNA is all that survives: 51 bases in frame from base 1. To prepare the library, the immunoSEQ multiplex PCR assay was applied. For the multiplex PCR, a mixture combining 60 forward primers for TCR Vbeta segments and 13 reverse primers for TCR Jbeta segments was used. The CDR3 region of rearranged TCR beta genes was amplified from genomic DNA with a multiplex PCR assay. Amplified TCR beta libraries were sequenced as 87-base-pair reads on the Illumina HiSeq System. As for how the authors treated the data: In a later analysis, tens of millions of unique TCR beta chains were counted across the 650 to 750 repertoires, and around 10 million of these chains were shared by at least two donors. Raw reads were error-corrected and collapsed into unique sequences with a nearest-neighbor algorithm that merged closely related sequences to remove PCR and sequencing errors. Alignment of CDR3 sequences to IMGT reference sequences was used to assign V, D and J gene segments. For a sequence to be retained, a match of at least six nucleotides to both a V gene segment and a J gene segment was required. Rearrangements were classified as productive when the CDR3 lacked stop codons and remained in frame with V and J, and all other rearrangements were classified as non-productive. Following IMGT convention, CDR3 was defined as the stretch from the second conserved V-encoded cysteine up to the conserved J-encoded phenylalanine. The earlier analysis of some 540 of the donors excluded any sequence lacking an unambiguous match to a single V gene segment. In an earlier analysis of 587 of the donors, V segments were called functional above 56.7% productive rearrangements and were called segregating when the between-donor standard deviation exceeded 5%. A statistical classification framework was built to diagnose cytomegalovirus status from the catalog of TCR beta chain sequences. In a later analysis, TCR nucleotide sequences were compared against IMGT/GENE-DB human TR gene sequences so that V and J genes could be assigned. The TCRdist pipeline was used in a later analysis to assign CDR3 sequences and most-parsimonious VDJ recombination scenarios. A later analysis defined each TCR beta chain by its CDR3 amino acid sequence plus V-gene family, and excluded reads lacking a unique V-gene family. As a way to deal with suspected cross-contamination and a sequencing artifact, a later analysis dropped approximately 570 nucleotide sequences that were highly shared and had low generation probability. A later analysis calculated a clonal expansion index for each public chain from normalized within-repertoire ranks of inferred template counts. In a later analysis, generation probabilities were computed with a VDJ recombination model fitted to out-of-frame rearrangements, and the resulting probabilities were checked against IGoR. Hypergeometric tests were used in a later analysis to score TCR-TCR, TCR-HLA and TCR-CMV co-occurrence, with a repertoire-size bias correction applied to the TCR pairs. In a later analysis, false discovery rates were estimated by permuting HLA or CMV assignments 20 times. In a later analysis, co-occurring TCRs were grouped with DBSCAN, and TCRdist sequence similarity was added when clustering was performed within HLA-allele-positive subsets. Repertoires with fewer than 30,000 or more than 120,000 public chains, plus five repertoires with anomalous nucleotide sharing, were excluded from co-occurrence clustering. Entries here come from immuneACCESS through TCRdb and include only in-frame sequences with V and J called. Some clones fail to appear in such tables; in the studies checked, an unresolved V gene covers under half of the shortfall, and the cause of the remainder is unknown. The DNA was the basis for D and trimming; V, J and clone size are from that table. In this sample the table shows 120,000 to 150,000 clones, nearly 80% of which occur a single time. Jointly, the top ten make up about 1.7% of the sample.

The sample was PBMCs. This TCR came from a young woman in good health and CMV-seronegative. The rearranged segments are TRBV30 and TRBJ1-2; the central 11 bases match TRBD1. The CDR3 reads CAWSNTQGQGALHGYTF. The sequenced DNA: TGTGCCTGGAGTAACACCCAAGGACAGGGGGCGCTTCACGGCTACACCTTC.